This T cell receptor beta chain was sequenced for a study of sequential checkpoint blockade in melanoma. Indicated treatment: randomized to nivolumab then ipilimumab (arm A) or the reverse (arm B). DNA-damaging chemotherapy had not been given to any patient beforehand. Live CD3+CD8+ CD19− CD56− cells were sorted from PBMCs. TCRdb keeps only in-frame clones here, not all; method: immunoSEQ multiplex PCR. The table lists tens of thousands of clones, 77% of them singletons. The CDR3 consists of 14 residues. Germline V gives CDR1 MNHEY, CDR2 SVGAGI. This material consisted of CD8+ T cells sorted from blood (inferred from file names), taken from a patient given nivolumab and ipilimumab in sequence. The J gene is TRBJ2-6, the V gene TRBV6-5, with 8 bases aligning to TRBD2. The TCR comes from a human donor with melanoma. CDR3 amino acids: CAASGGGGANVLTF. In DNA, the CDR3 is TGTGCGGCGAGCGGGGGTGGTGGGGCCAACGTCCTGACTTTC.